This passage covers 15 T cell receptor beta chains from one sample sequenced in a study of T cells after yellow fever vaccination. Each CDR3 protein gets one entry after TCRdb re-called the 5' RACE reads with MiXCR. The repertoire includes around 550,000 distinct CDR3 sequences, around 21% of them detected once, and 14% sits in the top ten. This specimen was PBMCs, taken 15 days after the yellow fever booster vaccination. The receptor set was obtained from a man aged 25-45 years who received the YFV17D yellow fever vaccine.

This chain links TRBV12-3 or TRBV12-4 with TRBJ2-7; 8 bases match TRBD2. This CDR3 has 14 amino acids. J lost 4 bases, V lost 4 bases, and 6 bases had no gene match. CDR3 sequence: CASSSTSGMYEQYF. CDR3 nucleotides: TGTGCCAGCAGTTCCACTAGCGGAATGTACGAGCAGTACTTC.

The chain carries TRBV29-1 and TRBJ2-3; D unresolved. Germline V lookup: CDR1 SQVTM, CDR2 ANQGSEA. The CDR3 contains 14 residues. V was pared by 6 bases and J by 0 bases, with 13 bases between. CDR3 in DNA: TGCAGCGTCCTCGGACGAGCTAGCACAGATACGCAGTATTTT. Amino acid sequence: CSVLGRASTDTQYF.

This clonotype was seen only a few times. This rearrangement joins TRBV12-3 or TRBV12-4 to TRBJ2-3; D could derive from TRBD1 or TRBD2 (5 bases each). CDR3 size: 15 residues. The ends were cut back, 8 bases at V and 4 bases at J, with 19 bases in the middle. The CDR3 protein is CASAFEVPGPDTQYF. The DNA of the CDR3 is TGTGCCAGCGCCTTCGAGGTCCCGGGACCAGATACGCAGTATTTT.

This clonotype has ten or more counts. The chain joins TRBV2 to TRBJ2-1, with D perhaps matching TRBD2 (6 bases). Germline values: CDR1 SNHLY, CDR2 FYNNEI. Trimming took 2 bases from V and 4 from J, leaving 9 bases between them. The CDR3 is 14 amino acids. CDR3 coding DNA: TGTGCCAGCAGTGAATTGGGGGGTTACAATGAGCAGTTCTTC. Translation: CASSELGGYNEQFF.

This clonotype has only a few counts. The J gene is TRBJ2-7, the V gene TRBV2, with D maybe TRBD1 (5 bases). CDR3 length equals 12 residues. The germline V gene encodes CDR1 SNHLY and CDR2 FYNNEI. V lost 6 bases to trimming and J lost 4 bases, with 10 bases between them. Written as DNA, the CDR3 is TGTGCCAGCAGACTTCAGGGATACGAGCAGTACTTC. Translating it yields CASRLQGYEQYF.

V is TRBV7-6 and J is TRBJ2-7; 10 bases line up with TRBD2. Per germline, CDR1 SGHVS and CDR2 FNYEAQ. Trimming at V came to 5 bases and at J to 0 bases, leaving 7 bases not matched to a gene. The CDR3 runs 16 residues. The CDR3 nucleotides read TGTGCCAGCAGCAAATCCGGGACTAGCGCCTCCTACGAGCAGTACTTC. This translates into CASSKSGTSASYEQYF.

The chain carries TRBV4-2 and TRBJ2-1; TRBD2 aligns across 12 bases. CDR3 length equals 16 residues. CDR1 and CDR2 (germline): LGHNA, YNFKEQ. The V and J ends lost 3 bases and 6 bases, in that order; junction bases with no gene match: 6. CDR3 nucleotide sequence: TGTGCCAGCAGCCACGACCGGACTAGCGGGACCAATGAGCAGTTCTTC. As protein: CASSHDRTSGTNEQFF.

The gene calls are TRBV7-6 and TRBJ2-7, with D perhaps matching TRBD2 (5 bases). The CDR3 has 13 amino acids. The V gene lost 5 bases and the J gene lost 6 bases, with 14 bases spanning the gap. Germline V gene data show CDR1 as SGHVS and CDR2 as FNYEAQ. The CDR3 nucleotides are TGTGCCAGCAGCCTAACGGCGGGCGGCGAGCAGTACTTC. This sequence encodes CASSLTAGGEQYF.

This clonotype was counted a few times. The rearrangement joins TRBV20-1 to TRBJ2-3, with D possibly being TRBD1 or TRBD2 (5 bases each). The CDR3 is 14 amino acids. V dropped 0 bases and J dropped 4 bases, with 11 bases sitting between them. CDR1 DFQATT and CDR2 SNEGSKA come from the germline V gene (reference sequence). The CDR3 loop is CSARDRGGADTQYF. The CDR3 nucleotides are TGCAGTGCTAGAGATCGTGGGGGTGCAGATACGCAGTATTTT.

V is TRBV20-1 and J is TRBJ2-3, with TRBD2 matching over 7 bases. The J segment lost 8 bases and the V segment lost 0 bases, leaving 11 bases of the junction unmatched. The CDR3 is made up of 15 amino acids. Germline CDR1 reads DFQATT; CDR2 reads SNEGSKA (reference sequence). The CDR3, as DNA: TGCAGTGCTAGAGATAGGAGGGAGGGCCTCATTACGCAGTATTTT. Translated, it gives CSARDRREGLITQYF.

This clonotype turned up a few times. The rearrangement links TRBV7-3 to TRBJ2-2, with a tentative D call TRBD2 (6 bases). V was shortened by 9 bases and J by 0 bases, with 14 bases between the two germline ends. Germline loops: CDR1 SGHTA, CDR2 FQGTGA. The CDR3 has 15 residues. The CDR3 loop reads CASGVAVTNTGELFF. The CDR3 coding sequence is TGTGCCAGTGGGGTAGCGGTTACGAACACCGGGGAGCTGTTTTTT. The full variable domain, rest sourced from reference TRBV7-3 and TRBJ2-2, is GAGVSQTPSNKVTEKGKYVELRCDPISGHTALYWYRQSLGQGPEFLIYFQGTGAADDSGLPNDRFFAVRPEGSVSTLKIQRTERGDSAVYLCASGVAVTNTGELFFGEGSRLTVL.

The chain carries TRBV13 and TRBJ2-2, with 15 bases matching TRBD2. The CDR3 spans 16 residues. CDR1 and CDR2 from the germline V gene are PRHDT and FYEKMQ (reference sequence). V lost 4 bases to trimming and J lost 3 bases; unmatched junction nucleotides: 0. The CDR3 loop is CASSWTSGRDTGELFF. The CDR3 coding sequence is TGTGCCAGCAGCTGGACTAGCGGGAGGGACACCGGGGAGCTGTTTTTT.

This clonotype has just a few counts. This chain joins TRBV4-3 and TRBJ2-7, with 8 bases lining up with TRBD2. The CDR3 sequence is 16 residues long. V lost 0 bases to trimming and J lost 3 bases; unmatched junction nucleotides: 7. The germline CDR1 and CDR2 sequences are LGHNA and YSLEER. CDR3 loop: CASSQEPTSVNYEQYF. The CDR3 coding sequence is TGCGCCAGCAGCCAAGAGCCGACTAGCGTTAACTACGAGCAGTACTTC.

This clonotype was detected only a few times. The CDR3 DNA reads TGCGCCAGCAGGGACGGGGAAAGGACCCAGTACTTC. Translation: CASRDGERTQYF. The gene calls are TRBV5-1 and TRBJ2-5; possible D gene TRBD2, 5 bases. This CDR3 contains 12 residues. CDR1 and CDR2 (germline): SGHRS, YFSETQ. V was cut by 5 bases and J by 7 bases, with 12 bases left in between.

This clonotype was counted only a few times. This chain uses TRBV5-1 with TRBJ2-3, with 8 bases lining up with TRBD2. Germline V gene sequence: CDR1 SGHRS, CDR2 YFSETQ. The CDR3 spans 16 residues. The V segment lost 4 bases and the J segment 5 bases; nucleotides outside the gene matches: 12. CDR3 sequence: CASSTGLARGEDTQYF. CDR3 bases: TGCGCCAGCAGCACCGGACTAGCCCGAGGCGAAGATACGCAGTATTTT.